This note documents a single TCR beta chain sequence. Its target is unknown. The entry originates in a study of cytomegalovirus exposure and HLA in healthy donors. Study-wide background: Membership in the Caucasian-associated ancestry cluster was found for around 81% of roughly 360 genotyped donors.

The CDR3 is 12 amino acids. Trimming left V 6 bases short and J 7 bases short, with 13 bases between. Per the germline V gene, CDR1 is MDHEN and CDR2 is SYDVKM. PCR involved 60 Vbeta and 13 Jbeta primers. Assay: immunoSEQ multiplex PCR; the TCRdb copy retains only in-frame clones and omits some. Found here are approximately 110,000 clones; the top ten clones hold around 2.7%. Findings and limits, study-wide: Earlier analysis yielded a pattern in which most TCR beta V segments were productive about 87% or about 30% of the time. 87-base-pair reads could not separate some V segments, including TRBV6-2 and TRBV6-3.

The sequenced sample consisted of PBMCs. The chain recombines TRBV28 with TRBJ2-7; no definite D call. The origin of this receptor is a man younger than 40 in good health and CMV-seronegative. CDR3 sequence reads: CASSPPNWEQYF. The CDR3, as DNA: TGTGCCAGCAGCCCGCCCAACTGGGAGCAGTACTTC.